This is a list of T cell receptor beta chains from one sample in a study of blood T cell repertoires in COVID-19. Using immunoSEQ multiplex PCR, the repertoire was profiled, and TCRdb retains in-frame clones only, with some absent. This sample has 250,000 to 300,000 clones, with roughly 89% found just once. The sample was peripheral blood. The receptor source for this set is a woman aged 30 to 39 with active or convalescent COVID-19. CDR3s include the opening cysteine and the closing phenylalanine or tryptophan. The D gene is left open where the match is weak. Only part of the rows carry a size: once, few, many, or a class if the clone is expanded.

>TRBV4-3|few|TRBJ1-3|NA
TGCGCCAGCAGCCAATCAGAGGCAGGGGCTGGAAACACCATATATTTT
CASSQSEAGAGNTIYF
>TRBV30|NA|TRBJ1-5|TRBD1
TGTGCCTGGAGTACGACAGGGAATCAGCCCCAGCATTTT
CAWSTTGNQPQHF
>TRBV9|once|TRBJ1-5|NA
TGTGCCAGCAGCGCAGGAGGACAGAACAATCAGCCCCAGCATTTT
CASSAGGQNNQPQHF
>TRBV5-1|NA|TRBJ2-3|TRBD1
TGCGCCAGCAGCTTGGAAAACAGGGGACCTAGCACAGATACGCAGTATTTT
CASSLENRGPSTDTQYF
>TRBV12-3/TRBV12-4|NA|TRBJ1-6|NA
TGTGCCAGCCGATGGGAGGGCCATTCACCCCTCCACTTT
CASRWEGHSPLHF
>TRBV24-1|NA|TRBJ2-5|TRBD2
TGTGCCACCAGTGACCCAGCGGGGGGTCTCCAAGAGACCCAGTACTTC
CATSDPAGGLQETQYF
>TRBV15|NA|TRBJ1-3|NA
TGTGCCACCAGCAGAGATAAAGGGGGAGGAAACACCATATATTTT
CATSRDKGGGNTIYF
>TRBV28|NA|TRBJ1-5|TRBD1
TGTGCCAGCAGTTTACCCACAGGGGGCTCCAATCAGCCCCAGCATTTT
CASSLPTGGSNQPQHF
>TRBV6-5|NA|TRBJ1-3|NA
TGTGCCAGCAGTCCGAACGCAGGGAGGGGAAACACCATATATTTT
CASSPNAGRGNTIYF
>TRBV6-1|NA|TRBJ2-7|NA
TGTGCCAGCAGTGAGCTCGGTGGGGGCGGCGAGCAGTACTTC
CASSELGGGGEQYF
>TRBV5-1|NA|TRBJ2-1|TRBD2
TGCGCCAGCAGCTTGCCTCGGGGGGGCAAGGGGGATGAGCAGTTCTTC
CASSLPRGGKGDEQFF
>TRBV29-1|NA|TRBJ2-1|TRBD2
TGCAGCGTCGGGACTAGCGGGGAGAATGAGCAGTTCTTC
CSVGTSGENEQFF
>TRBV6-6|NA|TRBJ1-5|NA
TGTGCCAGCAGCCCCAGTAGCAATCAGCCCCAGCATTTT
CASSPSSNQPQHF
>TRBV4-1|once|TRBJ1-2|NA
TGCGCCAGCAGCCAAGAGATGGAGGGTAGCTATGGCTACACCTTC
CASSQEMEGSYGYTF
>TRBV7-3|NA|TRBJ2-2|NA
TGTGCCAGCAGCTTAACGTTGACACCTACCGGGGAGCTGTTTTTT
CASSLTLTPTGELFF
>TRBV30|NA|TRBJ1-5|NA
TGTGCCTGGAGTGTGCGGCAGGGGCTTTATAGCAATCAGCCCCAGCATTTT
CAWSVRQGLYSNQPQHF
>TRBV7-8|NA|TRBJ2-7|TRBD2
TGTGCCAGCAGCTTAACCGGGACTAGCGGGGGTAATTCCTACGAGCAGTACTTC
CASSLTGTSGGNSYEQYF
>TRBV6-5|NA|TRBJ2-2|NA
TGTGCCACCTCAAGAGGGGGGAACACCGGGGAGCTGTTTTTT
CATSRGGNTGELFF
>TRBV11-2|NA|TRBJ1-2|NA
TGTGCCAGCAGCTTAGAACCGGGGTATGGCTACACCTTC
CASSLEPGYGYTF
>TRBV18|once|TRBJ1-1|TRBD1
TGTGCCAGCTCACCGGGACAGAGCGTCAACGAAGCTTTCTTT
CASSPGQSVNEAFF
>TRBV5-1|NA|TRBJ2-5|NA
TGCGCCAGCAGCTTGGGGGCCGGAGAGACCCAGTACTTC
CASSLGAGETQYF
>TRBV30|NA|TRBJ1-5|NA
TGTGCCTGGAGTGACAGGGCCGGAGGCAATCAGCCCCAGCATTTT
CAWSDRAGGNQPQHF
>TRBV7-9|NA|TRBJ1-6|NA
TGTGCCAGCAGCCCGATTTACGGGTGGGATAATTCACCCCTCCACTTT
CASSPIYGWDNSPLHF
>TRBV6-2/TRBV6-3|once|TRBJ2-5|TRBD1
TGTGCCAGCAGTTACTCCCCCCGACAGGGAACCCAGTACTTC
CASSYSPRQGTQYF
>TRBV6-5|NA|TRBJ2-7|NA
TGTGCCAGCAGTAGGGGAATAGCCTACGAGCAGTACTTC
CASSRGIAYEQYF
>TRBV19|NA|TRBJ1-5|NA
TGTGCCAGTAGTCCGCGAGGAGATCAGCCCCAGCATTTT
CASSPRGDQPQHF
>TRBV4-2|NA|TRBJ2-1|TRBD2
TGTGCCAGCAGCCAAGTAGCGGGGACATGGAATGAGCAGTTCTTC
CASSQVAGTWNEQFF
>TRBV9|NA|TRBJ1-2|TRBD1
TGTGCCAGCAGCGAAGTATTGACAGGGAACCACACCTTC
CASSEVLTGNHTF
>TRBV6-1|NA|TRBJ2-7|TRBD2
TGTGCCAGCAGTGAAGGGACTGCGGGGGGCTACGAGCAGTACTTC
CASSEGTAGGYEQYF
>TRBV6-5|NA|TRBJ1-2|TRBD1
TGTGCCAGCAGTTACGGACAGGGGAACTATGGCTACACCTTC
CASSYGQGNYGYTF
>TRBV3-1/TRBV3-2|NA|TRBJ1-5|NA
TGTGCCAGCAGCCAAGATCAGGGTTTGAAGGGGGATCAGCCCCAGCATTTT
CASSQDQGLKGDQPQHF
>TRBV7-2|NA|TRBJ2-3|NA
TGTGCCAGCAGCTCGACACCCACCCCAACAGATACGCAGTATTTT
CASSSTPTPTDTQYF
>TRBV19|NA|TRBJ1-1|NA
TGTGCCAGTAGAGGGGGACCTGAAGCTTTCTTT
CASRGGPEAFF
>TRBV28|NA|TRBJ1-1|NA
TGTGCCAGCAGTTTATTTCGGGGAGGGAACACTGAAGCTTTCTTT
CASSLFRGGNTEAFF
>TRBV3-1/TRBV3-2|NA|TRBJ1-1|TRBD1
TGTGCCAGCAGCCCCCGGACAGGGCGCGAGACTGAAGCTTTCTTT
CASSPRTGRETEAFF
>TRBV20-1|NA|TRBJ1-1|NA
TGCAGTGCCGAGTGGGGCGTGGAAGCTTTCTTT
CSAEWGVEAFF
>TRBV30|few|TRBJ1-5|TRBD1
TGTGCCTGGAGCCCATGGACCGGGACAGATAATCAGCCCCAGCATTTT
CAWSPWTGTDNQPQHF
>TRBV3-1/TRBV3-2|NA|TRBJ1-6|NA
TGTGCCAGCAGCCAAGAGCCGGGGAGGATTTCACCCCTCCACTTT
CASSQEPGRISPLHF
>TRBV18|NA|TRBJ2-3|NA
TGTGCCAGCTCACCACGCGGCACCACAGATACGCAGTATTTT
CASSPRGTTDTQYF
>TRBV5-1|few|TRBJ2-3|NA
TGCGCCAGCAACTTGGCCGCAGGGGCAGGGGTTTCAGATACGCAGTATTTT
CASNLAAGAGVSDTQYF